The rows below give T cell receptor beta chains drawn from one sample of a study of T-cell reconstitution after alpha-beta-depleted transplantation in children. One entry per CDR3 protein results from TCRdb running MiXCR on the PCR reads. The table has hundreds of thousands of distinct CDR3 sequences, 10% to 15% seen once. The sample here was PBMCs, mostly from graft donor cells, taken 360 days after TCRalphabeta/CD19-depleted stem cell transplant. The source of these receptors is a male patient under 18 who had a stem cell transplant for acute myeloid leukemia, so the T cells may come from the graft donor. Both conserved end residues are part of each CDR3. The D gene is left open where the match is weak. Where a row states a size, it is once, few, many or the class of an expanded clone; other rows omit it.

d_call	v_call	j_call	clone_size	cdr3_nt	cdr3_aa
TRBD2	TRBV7-3	TRBJ2-2	NA	TGTGCCAGCAGCCGAAGTTTAGCGGGCGGGGAGCTGTTTTTT	CASSRSLAGGELFF
TRBD2	TRBV9	TRBJ2-3	few	TGTGCCAGCAGCGCGCGGCGGGAGTACACAGATACGCAGTATTTT	CASSARREYTDTQYF
TRBD2	TRBV12-3/TRBV12-4	TRBJ2-7	NA	TGTGCCAGCAGTCTAGCGGGACGGTCGCGCGGGCAGTACTTC	CASSLAGRSRGQYF
NA	TRBV29-1	TRBJ1-2	many	TGCAGCGTTGAACGGTCCAACTATGGCTACACCTTC	CSVERSNYGYTF
NA	TRBV5-1	TRBJ1-1	many	TGCGCCAGCAGCAGGAGGCCCATGAACACTGAAGCTTTCTTT	CASSRRPMNTEAFF
TRBD2	TRBV12-3/TRBV12-4	TRBJ2-7	NA	TGTGCCAGCAGATTAGCGGGAGAGAACGAGCAGTACTTC	CASRLAGENEQYF
NA	TRBV20-1	TRBJ2-1	few	TGCAGTGCTAGAGCGGCGTATGAGCAGTTCTTC	CSARAAYEQFF
NA	TRBV7-6	TRBJ2-3	few	TGTGCCAGCAGCTTGTTGGGGGGCCCGAGCGGGGATACGCAGTATTTT	CASSLLGGPSGDTQYF
NA	TRBV21-1	TRBJ2-7	few	TGTGCCAGCAGCAAAGGGCTAGCGGGAGGTTTTTGCGAGCAGTACTTC	CASSKGLAGGFCEQYF
NA	TRBV7-3	TRBJ2-1	NA	TGTGCCAGCAGCCCGCACCGGGACGCCAACTACAATGAGCAGTTCTTC	CASSPHRDANYNEQFF
NA	TRBV11-1	TRBJ2-6	NA	TGTGCCAGCAGCCTGGAAGGCGGGGCCAACGTCCTGACTTTC	CASSLEGGANVLTF
NA	TRBV18	TRBJ2-7	many	TGTGCCAGCAGCCCGCCTTTAGTCTACGAGCAGTACTTC	CASSPPLVYEQYF
NA	TRBV6-5	TRBJ2-7	NA	TGTGCCAGCAGTTACGTCTTCGAGGGACCAAGCTCCTACGAGCAGTACTTC	CASSYVFEGPSSYEQYF
NA	TRBV20-1	TRBJ1-5	many	TGCAGTGCTACCGAGGCCAATCAGCCCCAGCATTTT	CSATEANQPQHF
TRBD2	TRBV20-1	TRBJ2-3	few	TGCAGTGCTAGAGATCTCTCCTATAGCGGGACCATCTACACAGATACGCAGTATTTT	CSARDLSYSGTIYTDTQYF
TRBD2	TRBV7-2	TRBJ2-4	few	TGTGCCAGCAGCTTTAAAGCGGGAGATGCCAAAAACATTCAGTACTTC	CASSFKAGDAKNIQYF
NA	TRBV11-2	TRBJ2-7	many	TGTGCCAGCAGCTTAGGGGTGTTCTACGAGCAGTACTTC	CASSLGVFYEQYF
NA	TRBV20-1	TRBJ2-7	few	TGCAGTGCTAGAGGAGTGGCGAGTTACGAGCAGTACTTC	CSARGVASYEQYF
TRBD1	TRBV6-1	TRBJ2-5	few	TGTGCCAGCGGGACAGCGGCACAAGAGACCCAGTACTTC	CASGTAAQETQYF
NA	TRBV4-2	TRBJ2-2	many	TGTGCCAGCAGCCAAGATAAGGGAACCGGGGAGCTGTTTTTT	CASSQDKGTGELFF
TRBD2	TRBV5-1	TRBJ2-7	NA	TGCGCCAGCAGCTTGGATCGACTAGCGGGTTCCTACGAGCAGTACTTC	CASSLDRLAGSYEQYF
NA	TRBV11-3	TRBJ2-1	many	TGTGCCAGCAGCTTAGACCCGGGAAGGAACGAGCAGTTCTTC	CASSLDPGRNEQFF
NA	TRBV11-2	TRBJ2-5	many	TGTGCCAGCAGCTTAGATCCTTCCCCTAGGGAGACCCAGTACTTC	CASSLDPSPRETQYF
TRBD2	TRBV6-6	TRBJ2-3	few	TGTGCCAGCAACGGCGGGAGAACAGATACGCAGTATTTT	CASNGGRTDTQYF
TRBD2	TRBV24-1	TRBJ2-3	few	TGTGCCACGTCAGCGGGAGAGGCGACAGATACGCAGTATTTT	CATSAGEATDTQYF
NA	TRBV3-1	TRBJ2-4	NA	TGTGCCACCCGGGATAGTGAAAACATTCAGTACTTC	CATRDSENIQYF
NA	TRBV15	TRBJ2-4	few	TGTGCCACCAGCAGCGGGAGTCCCCTAGCCAAAAACATTCAGTACTTC	CATSSGSPLAKNIQYF
TRBD1	TRBV20-1	TRBJ1-1	NA	TGCAGTGTTACCATCAACCGGGACAGGGGGCCGAGGACTGAAGCTTTCTTT	CSVTINRDRGPRTEAFF
NA	TRBV29-1	TRBJ2-1	NA	TGCAGCGTTGAAGGCCGTTTGGGTTACAATGAGCAGTTCTTC	CSVEGRLGYNEQFF
NA	TRBV7-9	TRBJ2-5	many	TGTGCCAGCCCCATACCCGAGACAAACCAAGAGACCCAGTACTTC	CASPIPETNQETQYF
TRBD2	TRBV4-3	TRBJ2-1	many	TGCGCCAGCAGCCAGGCGGGAGCATCCTACAATGAGCAGTTCTTC	CASSQAGASYNEQFF
TRBD2	TRBV4-2	TRBJ2-3	NA	TGTGCCAGCTGCCCGGTGGCGCCTAGCGGGAGAGGTCACTTTGGAGATACGCAGTATTTT	CASCPVAPSGRGHFGDTQYF
TRBD2	TRBV27	TRBJ2-7	many	TGCGCCAGCAGCTTATCGGGAGGCGGCTACGAGCAGTACTTC	CASSLSGGGYEQYF
TRBD2	TRBV11-2	TRBJ2-7	NA	TGTGCCAGCAGCTTATCAACTAGCGGGATGTACGAGCAGTACTTC	CASSLSTSGMYEQYF
TRBD1	TRBV11-2	TRBJ1-5	once	TGTGCCAGCAGTGGACAGGGGCTTTTTCAGCCCCAGCATTTT	CASSGQGLFQPQHF
TRBD2	TRBV6-4	TRBJ2-1	NA	TGTGCCAGCAGTATGATAGCGGGATACAATGAGCAGTTCTTC	CASSMIAGYNEQFF
TRBD2	TRBV29-1	TRBJ2-3	many	TGCAGCGTGGGTTGGACTAGCGGGAGGACAGATACGCAGTATTTT	CSVGWTSGRTDTQYF
NA	TRBV20-1	TRBJ2-5	NA	TGCAGTGCTACCCGAAGGGCTCGAGAAGAGACCCAGTACTTC	CSATRRAREETQYF
NA	TRBV6-5	TRBJ2-7	few	TGTGCCAGCAGTTGGACTCCGGGACACAGGCTAGGGGGGCAGTACTTC	CASSWTPGHRLGGQYF
NA	TRBV7-8	TRBJ2-7	NA	TGTGCCAGCAGCTTACTAGCGTTCTCCTACGAGCAGTACTTC	CASSLLAFSYEQYF
TRBD2	TRBV12-3/TRBV12-4	TRBJ2-7	NA	TGTGCCAGCAGTGCGGGACTAGCGGGGTTCTACGAGCAGTACTTC	CASSAGLAGFYEQYF
NA	TRBV7-8	TRBJ2-3	NA	TGTGCCAGCAGCTTACCCGCTTTAACTGGGAACACAGATACGCAGTATTTT	CASSLPALTGNTDTQYF
NA	TRBV11-2	TRBJ2-6	few	TGTGCCAGCAGCTCCTGGACAGAGCCTGAGACTGGGGCCAACGTCCTGACTTTC	CASSSWTEPETGANVLTF
NA	TRBV20-1	TRBJ2-1	NA	TGCAGTGCTAGTCCCCCAGGGGGACTGAACCATTACAATGAGCAGTTCTTC	CSASPPGGLNHYNEQFF
NA	TRBV12-3/TRBV12-4	TRBJ2-3	few	TGTGCCAGCAGTTTACTGGGCGCCCCCACAGATACGCAGTATTTT	CASSLLGAPTDTQYF
NA	TRBV5-1	TRBJ2-7	many	TGCGCCAGCAGCCCCTCCTCCGAGCAGTACTTC	CASSPSSEQYF
NA	TRBV29-1	TRBJ2-3	few	TGCAGCGTTGATTGGTCCCCCGGGTATTTT	CSVDWSPGYF
TRBD2	TRBV20-1	TRBJ2-2	NA	TGCAGTGCTTCTGGACTAGCGGGAGCGGGCACCGGGGAGCTGTTTTTT	CSASGLAGAGTGELFF
TRBD1	TRBV5-1	TRBJ2-7	few	TGCGCCAGCAGGGCCGGGACAGACTACGAGCAGTACTTC	CASRAGTDYEQYF
NA	TRBV20-1	TRBJ2-7	NA	TGCAGTGCTAGTGCCCCGGGACTTTCCTACGAGCAGTACTTC	CSASAPGLSYEQYF
TRBD2	TRBV9	TRBJ2-5	NA	TGTGCCAGCAGCATGAGACTAGCGGGACGTGAGACCCAGTACTTC	CASSMRLAGRETQYF
TRBD1	TRBV28	TRBJ1-1	NA	TGTGCCAGCAGTATAACCGGGACAGTTAACACTGAAGCTTTCTTT	CASSITGTVNTEAFF
NA	TRBV7-3	TRBJ1-6	NA	TGTGCCAGCAGCTTAACTTCAGGGGCCGGTTCACCCCTCCACTTT	CASSLTSGAGSPLHF
TRBD1	TRBV28	TRBJ1-5	few	TGTGCCAGCAGTTTAGGGACAGCCGCGAGCAATCAGCCCCAGCATTTT	CASSLGTAASNQPQHF
TRBD1	TRBV6-5	TRBJ1-1	few	TGTGCCAGCAGATCGACAGGGAGCTCCCAGGCAGCTTTCTTT	CASRSTGSSQAAFF
NA	TRBV12-3/TRBV12-4	TRBJ1-1	NA	TGTGCCAGCAGTTTTCAACTATCCACTGAAGCTTTCTTT	CASSFQLSTEAFF
NA	TRBV10-3	TRBJ2-7	many	TGTGCCATCAGTACGAGACAAGTGGACTACGAGCAGTACTTC	CAISTRQVDYEQYF
TRBD1	TRBV28	TRBJ1-1	few	TGTGCCAGCACCAAAGCCGGGACAGGGCTCGGGATGAACACTGAAGCTTTCTTT	CASTKAGTGLGMNTEAFF